A selection of T cell receptor beta chains follows, all from one sample in a study of vaccination and CD4 T cells after COVID-19. MiXCR, applied by TCRdb to the PCR reads, yields one record per CDR3 protein. The sample consists of about 8,800 distinct CDR3 sequences, 45% to 60% of them appearing once. The antigens for these receptors are not known. Sequenced input: CD4+ T cells from blood, cultured in vitro. The receptor set was obtained from a human donor who had recovered from COVID-19. Both conserved end residues are part of each CDR3. The order of the fields is V gene, J gene, clone size, CDR3 protein. Only some rows state a clone size, as once, few, many or a class for expanded clones.

>TRBV5-1|TRBJ1-5|few
CASSSGGNQPQHF
>TRBV7-2|TRBJ1-2|few
CASSYTPGVGGYGYTF
>TRBV3-1|TRBJ2-7|.
CASSQVPGQGVYEQYF
>TRBV6-1|TRBJ2-1|.
CASSGGTSGYNEQFF
>TRBV6-2/TRBV6-3|TRBJ2-3|.
CASSAWTPIADTQYF
>TRBV19|TRBJ2-1|.
CASSPGTGGNEQFF
>TRBV18|TRBJ1-2|medium-sized
CASSPGEGDSGYTF
>TRBV2|TRBJ2-3|.
CASSEWAGVRADTQYF
>TRBV6-1|TRBJ1-2|once
CASSQYTGGYTF
>TRBV6-1|TRBJ1-5|few
CASTLHWDSNQPQHF
>TRBV6-2/TRBV6-3|TRBJ1-5|few
CASSYIRQSGGQPQHF
>TRBV20-1|TRBJ1-2|few
CSARGDRETNYGYTF
>TRBV7-8|TRBJ1-5|once
CASSLGTGGGQPQHF
>TRBV2|TRBJ2-3|.
CASMFGTDTQYF
>TRBV19|TRBJ1-5|.
CASTSGNSNQPQHF
>TRBV11-2|TRBJ2-7|.
CASSLVQFGYEQYF
>TRBV7-9|TRBJ2-2|.
CASSSRTNTGELFF
>TRBV18|TRBJ2-7|.
CASSLRSVSGSPSYEQYF
>TRBV6-1|TRBJ1-1|.
CASSARQNTEAFF
>TRBV4-3|TRBJ1-1|.
CASSQPGQGITEAFF
>TRBV20-1|TRBJ2-3|few
CSAPTQGNTDTQYF
>TRBV19|TRBJ1-1|.
CASTLPGRGGAEAFF
>TRBV5-4|TRBJ1-2|.
CASSLDRANYGYTF
>TRBV24-1|TRBJ2-2|.
CATSDGFSSGELFF
>TRBV27|TRBJ2-3|few
CASSLSRADTQYF
>TRBV24-1|TRBJ1-1|few
CATSDSGPEKWTEAFF
>TRBV29-1|TRBJ1-2|.
CSGALFTGVNYGYTF
>TRBV15|TRBJ1-5|.
CATSRAGDRPQPQHF
>TRBV6-2/TRBV6-3|TRBJ2-7|.
CASSSLGTRDRVISYEQYF
>TRBV4-3|TRBJ1-1|.
CASSQVQGAVGLNTEAFF
>TRBV10-3|TRBJ1-1|.
CAISGQGGTGQMNTEAFF
>TRBV30|TRBJ1-6|.
CAWTFQGADSPLHF
>TRBV10-1|TRBJ2-5|medium-sized
CASSESVGRGTQYF
>TRBV20-1|TRBJ1-1|.
CRAMEGVDTEAFF
>TRBV10-3|TRBJ1-5|.
CAISESSGWPQHF
>TRBV5-1|TRBJ1-6|few
CASSLGQGNSPLHF
>TRBV6-1|TRBJ1-6|few
CASRPGQGLPLHF
>TRBV2|TRBJ1-5|.
CASSGQWLRLPQHF
>TRBV20-1|TRBJ2-6|once
CSANDRAISGANVLTF
>TRBV24-1|TRBJ2-1|.
CATSDPDPGQGYNEQFF
>TRBV19|TRBJ1-2|few
CASSQSDRGGRGYTF
>TRBV11-2|TRBJ2-5|.
CASSLTGTGETQYF
>TRBV19|TRBJ1-1|.
CASTKGTGNTEAFF
>TRBV19|TRBJ2-5|.
CASSPRPQGTQYF
>TRBV21-1|TRBJ2-5|.
CASSSHGPRGLQGETQYF
>TRBV10-3|TRBJ2-7|large
CAISEAGYEQYF
>TRBV7-2|TRBJ2-7|.
CASSLGQPDEQYF
>TRBV4-1|TRBJ1-2|.
CASSQDPGQTRYGYTF
>TRBV15|TRBJ1-2|.
CATSRNRGLDGYTF
>TRBV20-1|TRBJ2-1|.
CSASGGQLNNEQFF